The next 24 T cell receptor beta chains were all read from a single sample in a study of blood T cells in healthy people across ages. A sample-barcoded 5' primer and a J-beta primer mix were used in a second PCR of roughly 7 to 11 cycles. TCRdb itself ran the 5' RACE reads through MiXCR, one entry per CDR3 protein. The data show more than 600,000 distinct CDR3 sequences, approximately 25% seen once. These data were also reused for a study on T cells of mothers and their children.

The sequenced material came from blood. The receptors were sampled from a boy aged 5-17 years in good health.

This clonotype was counted only a few times. V gene TRBV2 combines with J gene TRBJ2-1; 8 nucleotides agree with TRBD1. The CDR3 spans 16 residues. Germline loops: CDR1 SNHLY, CDR2 FYNNEI. The J segment lost 1 base and the V segment lost 5 bases, leaving 7 bases of the junction unmatched. The CDR3 nucleotides read TGTGCCAGCAGTACCCGGACAGGGTTGTCCTACAATGAGCAGTTCTTC. Its protein is CASSTRTGLSYNEQFF.

DNA for the CDR3: TGTGCCACCAGTGAACATCCGGGACAGGGTTCCTACGAGCAGTACTTC. Translating it yields CATSEHPGQGSYEQYF. The chain is built from TRBV24-1 and TRBJ2-1; 9 bases align to TRBD1. The DNA end is a closer match to TRBJ2-7, so the J assignment may be wrong. This CDR3 region has 16 residues. Germline V gene data show CDR1 as KGHDR and CDR2 as SFDVKD.

This clonotype turned up a few times. The chain has TRBV29-1 and TRBJ1-2; 8 positions match TRBD1. The V and J ends lost 6 bases and 6 bases, in that order; junction bases with no gene match: 9. The germline V gene encodes CDR1 SQVTM and CDR2 ANQGSEA. The length of the CDR3 is 13 residues. This CDR3 is CSVGGQGLDGYTF. The CDR3 DNA sequence: TGCAGCGTAGGAGGACAGGGCCTGGATGGCTACACCTTC.

This clonotype was seen only a few times. The chain recombines TRBV29-1 with TRBJ2-3; the D is unclear. Trimming left V 3 bases short and J 0 bases short, with 10 bases between. From germline, CDR1 is SQVTM and CDR2 ANQGSEA. There are 14 residues in the CDR3. The CDR3: CSVDFEASTDTQYF. CDR3 sequence (DNA): TGCAGCGTTGATTTTGAGGCGAGCACAGATACGCAGTATTTT.

The chain recombines TRBV2 with TRBJ2-5; no clear D gene. The J call may be incorrect, as the DNA end agrees better with TRBJ2-7. Germline V gene lookup returns CDR1 SNHLY and CDR2 FYNNEI. This CDR3 has 14 residues. The CDR3 bases are TGTGCCAGCAGTGACAGGTCGAGCTCCTACGAGCAGTACTTC. Its protein product is CASSDRSSSYEQYF.

In this sample, this clonotype turned up a few times. The chain joins TRBV28 to TRBJ2-3; D assignment may be TRBD1 or TRBD2 (6 bases each). This CDR3 comprises 17 residues. V was trimmed by 5 bases and J by 4 bases, leaving 22 bases between them. The germline CDR1 and CDR2 sequences are MDHEN and SYDVKM. The CDR3, as DNA: TGTGCCAGCAGTGTCGATCGGGGGCTGGATTGGGCAGATACGCAGTATTTT. This encodes CASSVDRGLDWADTQYF.

This clonotype was seen only a few times. J is TRBJ2-7 and V is TRBV7-2, with unresolved D. The germline gives CDR1 SGHTA, CDR2 FQGNSA. The CDR3 is made up of 14 amino acids. Trimming removed 5 bases from V and 2 bases from J, with 13 bases in between. The CDR3: CASSAHSGPYEQYF. The CDR3 DNA is TGTGCCAGCAGCGCTCACTCCGGGCCCTACGAGCAGTACTTC.

This clonotype was detected only a few times. V usage is TRBV25-1 and J usage is TRBJ1-1; 10 nucleotides align to TRBD1. Germline CDR1 and CDR2: MGHDK and SYGVNS. Trimming cost V 4 bases and J 9 bases; bases outside gene matches: 8. The length of the CDR3 is 14 residues. CDR3 in amino acids: CASSGGQGVFKAFF. The CDR3 bases are TGTGCCAGCAGTGGCGGACAGGGGGTCTTCAAAGCTTTCTTT.

The table lists this clonotype with a few counts. The chain uses TRBV27 and TRBJ1-4; TRBD1 might be the D (6 bases). V was cut by 0 bases and J by 8 bases, with 16 bases left in between. Germline assignment: CDR1 MNHEY and CDR2 SMNVEV (reference sequence). The CDR3 spans 16 residues. For the CDR3, the DNA is TGTGCCAGCAGTTTATCGAGTCGGGGGGCAGGCGAAAAACTGTTTTTT. Translated: CASSLSSRGAGEKLFF.

The chain has TRBV24-1 and TRBJ2-3; maybe TRBD1 (5 bases). There are 13 residues in the CDR3. Per the germline V gene, CDR1 is KGHDR and CDR2 is SFDVKD. Deletions cut 7 bases from V and 5 bases from J, with 12 bases between. CDR3 amino acids: CATSKPGQDTQYF. CDR3 DNA: TGTGCCACCAGCAAACCAGGGCAAGATACGCAGTATTTT.

The genes are TRBV29-1 and TRBJ1-1; no reliable D call. V lost 6 bases and J lost 0, with 20 bases in between. The CDR3 spans 16 residues. The germline CDR1 and CDR2 sequences are SQVTM and ANQGSEA. As DNA, the CDR3 is TGCAGCGTAAAGGGTCGGGAAGATTCAATGAACACTGAAGCTTTCTTT. Protein sequence: CSVKGREDSMNTEAFF. Looking up the rest from reference TRBV29-1 and TRBJ1-1 gives the full variable domain: SAVISQKPSRDICQRGTSLTIQCQVDSQVTMMFWYRQQPGQSLTLIATANQGSEATYESGFVIDKFPISRPNLTFSTLTVSNMSPEDSSIYLCSVKGREDSMNTEAFFGQGTRLTVV.

This chain connects TRBV3-1 to TRBJ2-3, with 12 bases lining up with TRBD2. CDR1 and CDR2 (germline): LGHDT, YNNKEL (reference sequence). The CDR3 contains 16 residues. J was trimmed by 2 bases and V by 6 bases; bases with no gene match: 6. The CDR3 nucleotides read TGTGCCAGCAGTCGGACTAGCGGGGCCAACACAGATACGCAGTATTTT. This translates into CASSRTSGANTDTQYF.

This clonotype was observed a few times. The chain carries TRBV7-9 and TRBJ2-5; 7 bases agree with TRBD1. V lost 5 bases to trimming and J lost 4 bases; unmatched junction nucleotides: 10. Germline CDR1 reads SEHNR; CDR2 reads FQNEAQ (reference sequence). CDR3 length equals 15 residues. CDR3 loop: CASSPIQGGRETQYF. The DNA of the CDR3 is TGTGCCAGCAGCCCTATACAAGGGGGCAGAGAGACCCAGTACTTC.

The CDR3 is CASTPDTNYGYTF. In DNA, the CDR3 is TGTGCCAGCACCCCGGACACGAACTATGGCTACACCTTC. J is TRBJ1-2 and V is TRBV12-3 or TRBV12-4; D might be TRBD1 (5 bases). This CDR3 is 13 amino acids long. Trimming left V 7 bases short and J 2 bases short, with 11 bases between.

This clonotype was detected a few times. This chain links TRBV15 with TRBJ1-1, with 8 bases lining up with TRBD1. V lost 4 bases, J lost 11 bases, and 18 bases stayed unmatched. The germline gives CDR1 LNHNV, CDR2 YYDKDF (reference sequence). The CDR3 sequence is 16 residues long. The CDR3 DNA is TGTGCCACCAGCACCTTTTCGCTGAGGGACAGGACCTGGGCTTTCTTT. Its translation is CATSTFSLRDRTWAFF.

The J gene is TRBJ1-1, the V gene TRBV3-1; D is undetermined. The V end was cut by 1 base, the J end by 2 bases, with 11 bases between. The CDR3 spans 15 residues. Germline CDR1 and CDR2: LGHDT and YNNKEL (reference sequence). DNA of the CDR3: TGTGCCAGCAGCCAAGTTTCGCGGTTCAACACTGAAGCTTTCTTT. Protein product: CASSQVSRFNTEAFF.

This sequence joins TRBV5-1 and TRBJ2-2; 7 positions match TRBD2. This CDR3 has 15 residues. The V segment lost 4 bases and the J segment 5 bases; nucleotides outside the gene matches: 8. Germline lookup yields CDR1 SGHRS and CDR2 YFSETQ. The CDR3 is CASSMASGATGELFF. The CDR3 DNA reads TGCGCCAGCAGCATGGCTAGCGGAGCAACCGGGGAGCTGTTTTTT.

V is TRBV20-1 and J is TRBJ2-3, with D possibly matching TRBD2 (5 bases). Trimming pared 6 bases from V and 4 bases from J, leaving 17 bases between. The CDR3 runs 14 residues. Looked up from germline, CDR1 is DFQATT and CDR2 is SNEGSKA (reference sequence). The CDR3, as DNA: TGCAGTGCCCCTTCGTGGGAGAAGGCAGATACGCAGTATTTT. It specifies CSAPSWEKADTQYF.

This chain connects TRBV7-9 to TRBJ2-6, with 10 bases aligning to TRBD1. The CDR3 is 18 amino acids. CDR1 is SEHNR and CDR2 is FQNEAQ in the germline V gene (reference sequence). V lost 4 bases and J lost 2; bases outside the gene matches: 8. The CDR3 DNA sequence: TGTGCCAGCAGCTCAGGACAGGGGGAGTTGGCTGGGGCCAACGTCCTGACTTTC. As protein: CASSSGQGELAGANVLTF. The full variable domain, its missing parts supplied by reference TRBV7-9 and TRBJ2-6, is DTGVSQNPRHKITKRGQNVTFRCDPISEHNRLYWYRQTLGQGPEFLTYFQNEAQLEKSRLLSDRFSAERPKGSFSTLEIQRTEQGDSAMYLCASSSGQGELAGANVLTFGAGSRLTVL.

This clonotype occurred many times. The chain uses TRBV7-2 and TRBJ1-4; D is unclear. The CDR3 spans 15 residues. The V end lost 0 bases, the J end lost 2 bases, and 7 bases lay between the germline ends. CDR1 and CDR2 (germline): SGHTA, FQGNSA. The CDR3: CASSLAPGTNEKLFF. As DNA, the CDR3 is TGTGCCAGCAGCTTAGCCCCCGGGACTAATGAAAAACTGTTTTTT.

The V call is TRBV21-1, the J call TRBJ2-7. TRBV21-1 is a listed pseudogene. The CDR3 runs to 17 residues. This CDR3 is CASSKIFSTVSSYEQYF. The CDR3 coding sequence is TGTGCCAGCAGCAAAATCTTTAGCACAGTTTCCTCCTACGAGCAGTACTTC.

The chain carries TRBV2 and TRBJ1-1, with 8 bases that match TRBD1. Trimming took 6 bases from V and 2 from J; bases not matched to a gene: 11. The germline gives CDR1 SNHLY, CDR2 FYNNEI. The CDR3 has 16 residues. CDR3 protein: CASRSPPGQANTEAFF. In DNA, the CDR3 is TGTGCCAGCAGGAGTCCACCGGGACAGGCTAACACTGAAGCTTTCTTT. Based on the CDR3 plus reference TRBV2 and TRBJ1-1, the full variable domain is EPEVTQTPSHQVTQMGQEVILRCVPISNHLYFYWYRQILGQKVEFLVSFYNNEISEKSEIFDDQFSVERPDGSNFTLKIRSTKLEDSAMYFCASRSPPGQANTEAFFGQGTRLTVV.

The chain couples TRBV19 to TRBJ2-2; D possibly corresponds to TRBD1 (5 bases). The CDR3 has 14 amino acids. Trimming took off 5 bases at V and 9 bases at J, with 16 bases between the two ends. The germline V gene has CDR1 LNHDA and CDR2 SQIVND (reference sequence). CDR3 in DNA: TGTGCCAGTAGTCCACGTCAGGGTTTCCGGGAGCTGTTTTTT. This gives the protein CASSPRQGFRELFF. Based on the CDR3 plus reference TRBV19 and TRBJ2-2, the full variable domain is DGGITQSPKYLFRKEGQNVTLSCEQNLNHDAMYWYRQDPGQGLRLIYYSQIVNDFQKGDIAEGYSVSREKKESFPLTVTSAQKNPTAFYLCASSPRQGFRELFFGEGSRLTVL.

The genes are TRBV6-1 and TRBJ2-1, with 10 bases lining up with TRBD2. Germline loops: CDR1 MNHNS, CDR2 SASEGT. V was clipped by 5 bases and J by 5 bases; unmatched bases: 6. The CDR3 contains 15 residues. In DNA form, the CDR3 reads TGTGCCAGCAGTAGCGGGAGGGCGGGAGACAATGAGCAGTTCTTC. Protein: CASSSGRAGDNEQFF.